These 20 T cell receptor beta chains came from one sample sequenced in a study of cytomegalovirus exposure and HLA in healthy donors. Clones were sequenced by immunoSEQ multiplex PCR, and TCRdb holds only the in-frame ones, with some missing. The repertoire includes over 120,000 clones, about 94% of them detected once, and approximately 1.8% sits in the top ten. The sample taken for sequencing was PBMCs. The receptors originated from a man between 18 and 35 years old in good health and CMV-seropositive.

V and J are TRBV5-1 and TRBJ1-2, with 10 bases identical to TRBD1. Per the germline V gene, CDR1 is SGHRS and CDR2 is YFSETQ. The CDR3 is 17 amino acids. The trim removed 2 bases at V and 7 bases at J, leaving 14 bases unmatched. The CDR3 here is CASSFDRGREVVGGYTF. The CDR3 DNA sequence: TGCGCCAGCAGCTTCGACAGGGGGCGAGAAGTAGTAGGTGGCTACACCTTC.

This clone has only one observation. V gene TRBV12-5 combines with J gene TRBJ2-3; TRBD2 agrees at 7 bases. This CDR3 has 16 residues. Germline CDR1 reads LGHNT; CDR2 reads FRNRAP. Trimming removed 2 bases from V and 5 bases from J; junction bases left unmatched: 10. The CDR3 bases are TGTGCTAGTGGTTTGTCGGGCGGGAGACTAGTAGATACGCAGTATTTT. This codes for CASGLSGGRLVDTQYF.

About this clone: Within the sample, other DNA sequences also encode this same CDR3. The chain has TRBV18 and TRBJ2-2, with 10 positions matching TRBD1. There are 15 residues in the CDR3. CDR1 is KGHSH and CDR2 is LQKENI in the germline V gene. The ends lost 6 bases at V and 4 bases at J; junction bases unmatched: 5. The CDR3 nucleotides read TGTGCCAGCTCCCCTCGGACAGGGGGCACCGGGGAGCTGTTTTTT. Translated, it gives CASSPRTGGTGELFF.

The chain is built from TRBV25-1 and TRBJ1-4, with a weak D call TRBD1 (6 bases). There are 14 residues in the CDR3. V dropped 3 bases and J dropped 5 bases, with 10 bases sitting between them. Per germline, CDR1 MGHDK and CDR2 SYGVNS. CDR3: CASSEGRGNEKLFF. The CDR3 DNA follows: TGTGCCAGCAGTGAGGGTAGGGGGAATGAAAAACTGTTTTTT.

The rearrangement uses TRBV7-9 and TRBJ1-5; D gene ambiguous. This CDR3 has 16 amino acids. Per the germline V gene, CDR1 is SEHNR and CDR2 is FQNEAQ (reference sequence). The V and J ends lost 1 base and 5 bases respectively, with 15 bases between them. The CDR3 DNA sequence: TGTGCCAGCAGCTTAGAACGCGGCGACGGTGATCAGCCCCAGCATTTT. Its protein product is CASSLERGDGDQPQHF. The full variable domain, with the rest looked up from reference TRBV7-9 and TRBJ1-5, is DTGVSQNPRHKITKRGQNVTFRCDPISEHNRLYWYRQTLGQGPEFLTYFQNEAQLEKSRLLSDRFSAERPKGSFSTLEIQRTEQGDSAMYLCASSLERGDGDQPQHFGDGTRLSIL.

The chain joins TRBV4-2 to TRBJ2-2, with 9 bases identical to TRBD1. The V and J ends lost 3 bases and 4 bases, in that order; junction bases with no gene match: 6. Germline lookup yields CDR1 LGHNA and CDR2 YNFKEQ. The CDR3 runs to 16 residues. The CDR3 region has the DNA TGTGCCAGCAGCCACGGGGACAGGGATGGCACCGGGGAGCTGTTTTTT. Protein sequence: CASSHGDRDGTGELFF.

CDR3 coding DNA: TGCGCCAGCAGCCCCTTGGTAGGGGACACCGAGCAGTACTTC. Protein sequence: CASSPLVGDTEQYF. This sequence joins TRBV4-1 and TRBJ2-5; tentatively, D is TRBD1 (6 bases). The tail of the sequence fits TRBJ2-7 better, so the J call may be wrong. The germline gives CDR1 MGHRA, CDR2 YSYEKL. This CDR3 has 14 residues.

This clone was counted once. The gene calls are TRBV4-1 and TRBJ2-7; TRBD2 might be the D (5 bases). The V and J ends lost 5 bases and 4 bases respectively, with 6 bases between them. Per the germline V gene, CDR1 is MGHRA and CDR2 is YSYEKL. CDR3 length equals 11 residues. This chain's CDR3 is CASSTGYEQYF. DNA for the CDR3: TGCGCCAGCAGCACGGGGTACGAGCAGTACTTC.

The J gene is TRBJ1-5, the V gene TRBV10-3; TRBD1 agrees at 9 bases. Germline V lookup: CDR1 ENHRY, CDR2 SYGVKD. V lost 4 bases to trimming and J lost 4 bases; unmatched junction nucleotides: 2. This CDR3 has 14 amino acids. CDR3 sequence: CAISGTGENQPQHF. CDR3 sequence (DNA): TGTGCCATCAGTGGGACAGGGGAGAATCAGCCCCAGCATTTT.

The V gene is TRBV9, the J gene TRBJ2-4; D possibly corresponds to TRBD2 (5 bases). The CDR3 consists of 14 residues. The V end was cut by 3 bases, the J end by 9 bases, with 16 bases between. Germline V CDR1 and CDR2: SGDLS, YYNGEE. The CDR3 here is CASSGLTRGSIQYF. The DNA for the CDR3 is TGTGCCAGCAGCGGGCTGACAAGAGGGTCCATTCAGTACTTC.

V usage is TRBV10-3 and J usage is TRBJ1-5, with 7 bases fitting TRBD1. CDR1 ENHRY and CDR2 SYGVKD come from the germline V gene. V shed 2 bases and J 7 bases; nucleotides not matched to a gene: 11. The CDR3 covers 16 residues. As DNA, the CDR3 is TGTGCCATCAGTGAGATGAAGGGGGCATTACCGCAGCCCCAGCATTTT. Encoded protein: CAISEMKGALPQPQHF.

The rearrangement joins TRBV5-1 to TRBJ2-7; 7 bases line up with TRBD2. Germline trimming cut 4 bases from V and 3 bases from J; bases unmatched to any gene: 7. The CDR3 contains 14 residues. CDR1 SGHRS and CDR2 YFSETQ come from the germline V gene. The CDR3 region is CASSATGTNYEQYF. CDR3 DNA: TGCGCCAGCAGCGCCACCGGGACTAACTACGAGCAGTACTTC.

This chain's CDR3 is CASSDGPGQPAEQYF. CDR3 nucleotides: TGTGCCAGCAGTGATGGACCGGGACAACCTGCCGAGCAGTACTTC. The rearrangement links TRBV6-1 to TRBJ2-7, with D perhaps matching TRBD1 (6 bases). The CDR3 is made up of 15 amino acids. Trimming shortened V by 3 bases and J by 6 bases, and 18 bases separated the two germline ends. Germline V gives CDR1 MNHNS, CDR2 SASEGT.

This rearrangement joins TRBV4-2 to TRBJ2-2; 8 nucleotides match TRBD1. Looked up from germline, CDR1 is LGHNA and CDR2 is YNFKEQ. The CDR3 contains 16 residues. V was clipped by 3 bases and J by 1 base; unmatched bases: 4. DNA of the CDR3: TGTGCCAGCAGCCATCACGGGACAGGGAACACCGGGGAGCTGTTTTTT. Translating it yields CASSHHGTGNTGELFF.

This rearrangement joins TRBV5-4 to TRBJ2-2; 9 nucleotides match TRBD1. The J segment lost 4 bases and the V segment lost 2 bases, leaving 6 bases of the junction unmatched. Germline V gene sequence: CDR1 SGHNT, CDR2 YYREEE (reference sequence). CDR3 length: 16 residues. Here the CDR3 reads CASSFAPTGGTGELFF. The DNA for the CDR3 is TGTGCCAGCAGCTTCGCCCCGACAGGGGGCACCGGGGAGCTGTTTTTT.

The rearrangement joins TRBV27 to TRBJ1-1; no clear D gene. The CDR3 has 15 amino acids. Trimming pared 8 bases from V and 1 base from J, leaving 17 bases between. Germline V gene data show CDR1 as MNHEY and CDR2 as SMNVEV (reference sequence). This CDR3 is CASPLRYETNTEAFF. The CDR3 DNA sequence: TGTGCCAGCCCTCTTCGCTACGAAACGAACACTGAAGCTTTCTTT.

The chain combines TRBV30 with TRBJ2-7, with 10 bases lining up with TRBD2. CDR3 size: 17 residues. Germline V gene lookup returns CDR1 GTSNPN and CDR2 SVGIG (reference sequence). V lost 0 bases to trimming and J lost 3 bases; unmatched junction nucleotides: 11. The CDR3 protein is CAWSVWASGSPRYEQYF. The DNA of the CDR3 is TGTGCCTGGAGTGTATGGGCTAGCGGGAGCCCCCGCTACGAGCAGTACTTC.

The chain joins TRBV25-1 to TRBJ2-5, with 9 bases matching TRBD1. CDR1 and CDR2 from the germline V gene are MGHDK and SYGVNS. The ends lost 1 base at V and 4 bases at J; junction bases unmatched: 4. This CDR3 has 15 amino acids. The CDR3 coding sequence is TGTGCCAGCAGTGAATTCGGGACAGGGAGAGAGACCCAGTACTTC. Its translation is CASSEFGTGRETQYF.

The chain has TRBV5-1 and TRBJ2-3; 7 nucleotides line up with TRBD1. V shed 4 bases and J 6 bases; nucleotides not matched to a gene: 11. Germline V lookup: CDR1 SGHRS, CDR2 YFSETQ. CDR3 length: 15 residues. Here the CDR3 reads CASSIDRAGPDTQYF. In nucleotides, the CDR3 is TGCGCCAGCAGCATTGACAGGGCCGGTCCGGATACGCAGTATTTT.

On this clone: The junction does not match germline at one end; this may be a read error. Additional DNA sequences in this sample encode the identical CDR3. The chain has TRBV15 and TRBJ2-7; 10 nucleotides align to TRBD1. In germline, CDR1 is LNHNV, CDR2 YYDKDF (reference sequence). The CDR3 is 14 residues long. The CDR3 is CATSRDRGPYEQYF. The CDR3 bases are TGTGCCACCAGCCGAGACAGGGGGCCGTACGAGCAGTACTTC.